This TCR beta chain stems from a study of CD8 T cells in ankylosing spondylitis. About this clonotype: Its specificity is unknown.

Broader study findings: Roughly eight highly homologous variants made up a TCR beta motif that seemed to typify ankylosing spondylitis blood. Those disease-linked clones were CD8+; they were also relatively rare in peripheral blood. Significant enrichment of disease-linked clones was reportedly seen in matched ankylosing spondylitis synovial fluid.

The V end was cut by 0 bases, the J end by 1 base, with 13 bases between. Germline V gene sequence: CDR1 MGHRA, CDR2 YSYEKL. This CDR3 has 17 residues. The TCR beta libraries were generated through quantitative 5'-RACE incorporating molecular barcodes. TCRdb reanalysed the 5' RACE reads using MiXCR and keeps one entry per CDR3 protein. The profile shows about 360,000 distinct CDR3 sequences, 20% to 25% of them singletons. The source is a male donor with ankylosing spondylitis or in good health (not recorded which). The chain is built from TRBV4-1 and TRBJ2-1, with D possibly being TRBD1 (8 bases). Sequenced: blood, either unsorted or a sorted T cell fraction (not recorded which). The CDR3 DNA reads as TGCGCCAGCAGCCAAGAAAACAGGGGGGGATCCTACAATGAGCAGTTCTTC. The encoded protein is CASSQENRGGSYNEQFF.